What follows are 21 T cell receptor beta chains derived from one specimen sequenced in a study of T cells after yellow fever vaccination. MiXCR, run by TCRdb on the 5' RACE reads, gives a single entry per CDR3 protein. The table shows fewer than 450,000 distinct CDR3 sequences, with 8.1% occurring only once. The specimen comprised PBMCs, sampled approximately 47 days after the first yellow fever vaccination. The source is a man aged 18 to 30 who received the YFV17D yellow fever vaccine.

The V and J genes are TRBV19 and TRBJ2-7; 10 bases are shared with TRBD2. Germline CDR1 and CDR2: LNHDA and SQIVND (reference sequence). The CDR3 contains 16 residues. J gave up 2 bases and V 4 bases, and 8 bases lay outside the gene matches. Here the CDR3 DNA reads TGTGCCAGTAGTACGCTACAAGCGGGGGGGACCTACGAGCAGTACTTC. It encodes CASSTLQAGGTYEQYF. The full variable domain, its missing parts supplied by reference TRBV19 and TRBJ2-7, is DGGITQSPKYLFRKEGQNVTLSCEQNLNHDAMYWYRQDPGQGLRLIYYSQIVNDFQKGDIAEGYSVSREKKESFPLTVTSAQKNPTAFYLCASSTLQAGGTYEQYFGPGTRLTVT.

Only a few counts were recorded for this clonotype. The J gene is TRBJ2-7, the V gene TRBV12-3 or TRBV12-4, with D unclear. Trimming removed 2 bases at V and 9 bases at J, with 11 bases between. The CDR3 totals 12 residues. The CDR3 bases are TGTGCCAGCAGTTTATGGGGTGGTGGGCAGTACTTC. The encoded protein is CASSLWGGGQYF.

The chain recombines TRBV29-1 with TRBJ2-1, with a possible D match to TRBD1 (5 bases). Trimming removed 1 base from V and 0 bases from J, with 13 bases in between. The V gene's germline CDR1 is SQVTM and CDR2 ANQGSEA. This CDR3 has 16 amino acids. The CDR3 reads CSVEGDSGSSYNEQFF. CDR3 DNA sequence: TGCAGCGTTGAAGGTGACAGTGGCAGCTCCTACAATGAGCAGTTCTTC.

J is TRBJ2-1 and V is TRBV19, with a possible D match to TRBD1 (5 bases). The CDR3 contains 13 residues. Germline CDR1 and CDR2: LNHDA and SQIVND (reference sequence). V lost 1 base to trimming and J lost 5 bases, with 6 bases between them. The CDR3 coding sequence is TGTGCCAGTAGTATAGGCAGGGACAATGAGCAGTTCTTC. Protein product: CASSIGRDNEQFF. The whole variable domain, remainder taken from reference TRBV19 and TRBJ2-1, is DGGITQSPKYLFRKEGQNVTLSCEQNLNHDAMYWYRQDPGQGLRLIYYSQIVNDFQKGDIAEGYSVSREKKESFPLTVTSAQKNPTAFYLCASSIGRDNEQFFGPGTRLTVL.

The CDR3 loop is CASSLNRRDGYTF. In DNA form, the CDR3 reads TGTGCCAGCAGCTTAAACCGCCGGGATGGCTACACCTTC. This chain joins TRBV7-8 and TRBJ1-2; D call uncertain. The ends were cut back, 2 bases at V and 6 bases at J, with 10 bases in the middle. The CDR3 length is 13 residues. Germline V gene sequence: CDR1 SGHVS, CDR2 FQNEAQ.

This clonotype showed up many times. This chain links TRBV5-6 with TRBJ1-2, with TRBD1 as a possible D gene (5 bases). V gave up 4 bases and J gave up 5 bases, with 12 bases separating them. The CDR3 loop spans 13 amino acids. Germline assignment: CDR1 SGHDT and CDR2 YYEEEE. CDR3 DNA: TGTGCCAGCAGCCCGCCGACAGCGTATGGCTACACCTTC. Amino acid sequence: CASSPPTAYGYTF.

The chain recombines TRBV3-1 with TRBJ1-5; D not resolved. The CDR3 is 13 amino acids. Trimming removed 4 bases from V and 6 bases from J, with 10 bases in between. Germline-derived CDR1 and CDR2 are LGHDT and YNNKEL (reference sequence). The chain's CDR3 is CASSLTAGQPQHF. CDR3 in DNA: TGTGCCAGCAGCCTCACGGCGGGTCAGCCCCAGCATTTT.

This clonotype was observed many times. The genes are TRBV7-9 and TRBJ2-3; tentative D call: TRBD2 (7 bases). Germline V gene data show CDR1 as SEHNR and CDR2 as FQNEAQ (reference sequence). V lost 3 bases to trimming and J lost 6 bases, with 13 bases between them. CDR3 length: 14 residues. As DNA, the CDR3 is TGTGCCAGCAGCTTGCCGGAGGGGGGGGATACGCAGTATTTT. Its translation: CASSLPEGGDTQYF.

The chain couples TRBV6-1 to TRBJ2-7, with 11 bases aligning to TRBD1. The germline V gene encodes CDR1 MNHNS and CDR2 SASEGT. The CDR3 extends over 16 amino acids. V gave up 0 bases and J gave up 2 bases; unmatched junction bases: 3. The CDR3 DNA follows: TGTGCCAGCAGTGAAGCTATGGGACAGGGGGCCTACGAGCAGTACTTC. It encodes CASSEAMGQGAYEQYF.

The J gene is TRBJ2-7, the V gene TRBV5-1, with 7 bases fitting TRBD1. The CDR3 consists of 15 residues. Germline V gives CDR1 SGHRS, CDR2 YFSETQ. Germline trimming cut 0 bases from V and 2 bases from J; bases unmatched to any gene: 5. The CDR3 nucleotides are TGCGCCAGCAGCTTGGGCAGGGGGTCAACCTACGAGCAGTACTTC. Amino acids: CASSLGRGSTYEQYF.

This clonotype was seen only a few times. The chain carries TRBV5-1 and TRBJ1-1, with a tentative D call TRBD1 (5 bases). Germline values: CDR1 SGHRS, CDR2 YFSETQ. The CDR3 totals 13 residues. V was clipped by 4 bases and J by 1 base, with 8 bases between them. DNA of the CDR3: TGCGCCAGCAGCGAACAGGCGAACACTGAAGCTTTCTTT. It translates to CASSEQANTEAFF.

The V call is TRBV3-1, the J call TRBJ2-2; no definite D call. The CDR3 totals 14 residues. Trimming pared 5 bases from V and 1 base from J, leaving 8 bases between. Germline CDR1 reads LGHDT; CDR2 reads YNNKEL (reference sequence). The CDR3 DNA reads TGTGCCAGCAGCGTCCAGGAGAACACCGGGGAGCTGTTTTTT. Residues: CASSVQENTGELFF.

The V call is TRBV7-2, the J call TRBJ2-7; D is possibly TRBD2 (6 bases). The germline V and J ends were trimmed by 1 base and 1 base, with 14 bases remaining between them. The CDR3 loop spans 16 amino acids. The germline V gene has CDR1 SGHTA and CDR2 FQGNSA. For the CDR3, the DNA is TGTGCCAGCAGCTTAGGGGTCGGGGGTTTGTCCTACGAGCAGTACTTC. Its protein product is CASSLGVGGLSYEQYF.

This clonotype was found a few times. The chain employs TRBV7-9 and TRBJ2-1; D remains ambiguous. The V gene's germline CDR1 is SEHNR and CDR2 FQNEAQ (reference sequence). CDR3 length equals 13 residues. Trimming pared 1 base from V and 6 bases from J, leaving 7 bases between. CDR3 nucleotides: TGTGCCAGCAGCTTAGTGGCACGCAATGAGCAGTTCTTC. Its protein is CASSLVARNEQFF.

This clonotype was counted between two and nine times. The CDR3 sequence is CATSDRRGADTQYF. CDR3 coding DNA: TGTGCCACCAGTGATAGAAGGGGCGCAGATACGCAGTATTTT. V gene TRBV24-1 combines with J gene TRBJ2-3; D is possibly TRBD1 (5 bases). The CDR3 sequence is 14 residues long. The ends were cut back, 3 bases at V and 4 bases at J, with 10 bases in the middle. In germline, CDR1 is KGHDR, CDR2 SFDVKD.

The chain recombines TRBV10-3 with TRBJ2-7; D possibly corresponds to TRBD1 (6 bases). CDR3 size: 14 residues. Trimming took off 7 bases at V and 0 bases at J, with 13 bases between the two ends. Germline V gene lookup returns CDR1 ENHRY and CDR2 SYGVKD. The CDR3 here is CAIKNRESSYEQYF. The CDR3 DNA is TGTGCCATCAAGAACAGGGAAAGCTCCTACGAGCAGTACTTC.

The V gene is TRBV24-1, the J gene TRBJ2-3; 10 nucleotides align to TRBD2. The CDR3 covers 17 residues. The V gene's germline CDR1 is KGHDR and CDR2 SFDVKD. With V trimmed by 9 bases and J by 3 bases, 14 bases remained unmatched. CDR3 residues: CATEVKEGTSVTDTQYF. The CDR3, as DNA: TGTGCCACCGAGGTTAAAGAAGGGACTAGCGTTACAGATACGCAGTATTTT.

This clonotype has more than one count but fewer than ten. The chain employs TRBV7-2 and TRBJ2-1; perhaps TRBD2 as D (5 bases). Trimming stripped 7 bases from V and 8 bases from J, with 18 bases between. Germline CDR1 and CDR2: SGHTA and FQGNSA. CDR3 size: 14 residues. This chain's CDR3 is CASTPSMPLDEQFF. In DNA, the CDR3 is TGTGCCAGCACCCCTAGCATGCCTCTGGATGAGCAGTTCTTC.

This clonotype has more than one count but fewer than ten. The V gene is TRBV6-1, the J gene TRBJ1-5; the D is unclear. Trimming took off 2 bases at V and 0 bases at J, with 8 bases between the two ends. This CDR3 has 15 amino acids. In germline, CDR1 is MNHNS, CDR2 SASEGT. The CDR3 nucleotides are TGTGCCAGCAGTGAACTCGGGTATAGCAATCAGCCCCAGCATTTT. As protein: CASSELGYSNQPQHF.

This clonotype was found a few times. V and J are TRBV20-1 and TRBJ1-1; no clear D gene. V dropped 0 bases and J dropped 5 bases, with 10 bases sitting between them. CDR3 length equals 13 residues. Looked up from germline, CDR1 is DFQATT and CDR2 is SNEGSKA (reference sequence). The CDR3, as DNA: TGCAGTGCTAGAGATTTTGGGAGGACTGAAGCTTTCTTT. It codes for CSARDFGRTEAFF.

This clonotype appeared a few times. The V call is TRBV23-1, the J call TRBJ2-1; 10 positions agree with TRBD1. TRBV23-1 is flagged as an ORF with uncertain function. The CDR3 runs to 17 residues. After removal of 4 bases from V and 7 bases from J, the junction contained 13 bases not matched to a gene. In nucleotides, the CDR3 is TGCGCCAGCAGTCGATGGGGGCGGGACAGGGGAACAAATGAGCAGTTCTTC. As protein: CASSRWGRDRGTNEQFF.